In its sample, the clone carrying this TCR beta chain was seen many times. Its antigen is unknown. This sample was included in a study of Graves' ophthalmopathy and Graves' hyperthyroidism. Study context: The collection of peripheral blood took place at initial diagnosis, before any treatment. Study-wide points: The model's prediction of ophthalmopathy progression had 70.59% sensitivity and around 77% specificity.

The authors amplified TCR beta CDR3 regions, and they did so from RNA transcripts for repertoire sequencing. First-round RT-PCR with HTBI primers preceded a second-round multiplex PCR. TCRdb called the multiplex PCR reads again in MiXCR, with one record for every CDR3 protein. The table has 350,000 to 400,000 distinct CDR3 sequences, 15% seen once. Enrolled hyperthyroidism patients had a new diagnosis, a duration under 2 months, and an age of 18 to 65. Among the exclusions were patients with other autoimmune diseases, uncontrolled infections, pregnancy or lactation. CDR1 and CDR2 from the germline V gene are SGHTA and FQGTGA. V lost 1 base and J 7 bases, leaving 11 bases between the germline ends. The CDR3 length is 13 residues.

The sequenced sample was peripheral blood. The receptor was isolated from a woman between 18 and 30 years old with stable Graves' hyperthyroidism. V is TRBV7-3 and J is TRBJ2-7; D not resolved. Written as DNA, the CDR3 is TGTGCCAGCAGCTTAAATCCTCTTGGGGAGCAGTACTTC. As protein: CASSLNPLGEQYF.